This T cell receptor beta chain came from a study of shared clonotypes between healthy human individuals. Naive CD8 cells, CD45RO-negative and positively selected for CCR7, excluded terminally differentiated effector memory CD45RA+ cells. Every donor, a Caucasian adult, lived in Nashville, Tennessee. From germline, CDR1 is MNHEY and CDR2 SMNVEV (reference sequence). There are 17 residues in the CDR3. V was pared by 2 bases and J by 6 bases, with 16 bases of the junction left unmatched. Method: immunoSEQ multiplex PCR; TCRdb's copy keeps in-frame clones and lacks some. The data show 2 million to 2.5 million clones, 90% to 95% seen once.

The origin of this receptor is a young man in good health. Some clones in this sample may be carry-over from other donors' samples. J is TRBJ2-7 and V is TRBV27; 7 bases are a match to TRBD1. The sample taken for sequencing was naive CD8+ T cells from PBMCs. This chain's CDR3 is CASSLIPRGGIFREQYF. CDR3 nucleotides: TGTGCCAGCAGTTTAATACCCAGAGGGGGCATCTTCCGCGAGCAGTACTTC.